The rows below give T cell receptor beta chains drawn from one sample of a study of cytomegalovirus exposure and HLA in healthy donors. Using immunoSEQ multiplex PCR, the repertoire was profiled, and TCRdb retains in-frame clones only, with some absent. The sample lists about 85,000 clones, approximately 70% occurring once. The sequenced sample was PBMCs. The receptors derive from a man aged 25 to 45 in good health and CMV-seronegative. Each CDR3 is given with its conserved first and last residue. The D gene is left open where the match is weak.

v_call	d_call	j_call	cdr3_aa	cdr3_nt
TRBV27	TRBD1	TRBJ1-2	CASSLTGGTYGYTF	TGTGCCAGCAGTTTAACAGGGGGGACCTATGGCTACACCTTC
TRBV30	TRBD1	TRBJ1-2	CAWRWDSNYGYTF	TGTGCCTGGAGATGGGACAGTAACTATGGCTACACCTTC
TRBV19	TRBD2	TRBJ2-7	CASSRGFAGAGDEQYF	TGTGCCAGTAGTAGGGGCTTTGCGGGAGCGGGAGACGAGCAGTACTTC
TRBV7-9	NA	TRBJ2-4	CASSHERGIQYF	TGTGCCAGCAGCCACGAGCGAGGCATTCAGTACTTC
TRBV5-6	NA	TRBJ2-7	CASSPGRQGKYSVDEQYF	TGTGCCAGCAGCCCTGGTAGGCAGGGAAAATATTCCGTCGACGAGCAGTACTTC
TRBV19	TRBD2	TRBJ2-5	CASSLIAGGETQYF	TGTGCCAGTAGTTTGATAGCGGGAGGAGAGACCCAGTACTTC
TRBV6-5	NA	TRBJ1-5	CASSSLEGWPQHF	TGTGCCAGCAGTTCTCTCGAGGGTTGGCCCCAGCATTTT
TRBV5-4	NA	TRBJ2-3	CASSSVGVDTQYF	TGTGCCAGCAGCTCGGTAGGAGTGGATACGCAGTATTTT
TRBV14	NA	TRBJ2-4	CASSQELAKNIQYF	TGTGCCAGCAGCCAAGAACTAGCCAAAAACATTCAGTACTTC
TRBV18	TRBD1	TRBJ1-5	CASSLQGAGQPQHF	TGTGCCAGCTCGCTACAGGGGGCCGGACAGCCCCAGCATTTT
TRBV7-9	NA	TRBJ2-7	CASSDTGMASYEQYF	TGTGCCAGCAGCGATACAGGGATGGCATCCTACGAGCAGTACTTC
TRBV14	NA	TRBJ1-5	CASSPQVQIQPQHF	TGTGCCAGCAGTCCACAGGTGCAGATTCAGCCCCAGCATTTT